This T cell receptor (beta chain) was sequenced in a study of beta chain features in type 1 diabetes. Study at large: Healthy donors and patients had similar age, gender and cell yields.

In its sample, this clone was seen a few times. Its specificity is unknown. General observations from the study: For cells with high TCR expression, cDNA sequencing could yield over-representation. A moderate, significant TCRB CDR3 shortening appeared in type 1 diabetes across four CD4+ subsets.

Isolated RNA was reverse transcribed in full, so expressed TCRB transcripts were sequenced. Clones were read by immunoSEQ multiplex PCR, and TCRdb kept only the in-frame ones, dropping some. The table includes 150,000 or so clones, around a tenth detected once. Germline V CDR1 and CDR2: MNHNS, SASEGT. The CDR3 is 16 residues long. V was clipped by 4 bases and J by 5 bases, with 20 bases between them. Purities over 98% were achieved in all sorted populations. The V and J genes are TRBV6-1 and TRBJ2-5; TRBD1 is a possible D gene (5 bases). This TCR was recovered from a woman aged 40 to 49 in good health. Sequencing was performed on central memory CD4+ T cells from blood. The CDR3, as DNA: TGTGCCAGCAGTGGAATAAGGGGTCTGGAGTGGGAGACCCAGTACTTC. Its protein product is CASSGIRGLEWETQYF.